Presented here are 11 T cell receptor beta chains from one specimen sequenced in a study of blood T cell repertoires in COVID-19. Generated by immunoSEQ multiplex PCR, the TCRdb table keeps only in-frame clones and is missing some. The data hold roughly 140,000 clones, with 76% observed a single time. The sequencing sample was made of peripheral blood. All receptors derive from a man in his 60s with acute or convalescent COVID-19.

This rearrangement joins TRBV25-1 to TRBJ1-6, with TRBD1 identical over 7 bases. The germline gives CDR1 MGHDK, CDR2 SYGVNS. V trimming: 8 bases; J trimming: 7 bases; junction bases outside the gene matches: 11. This CDR3 spans 15 amino acids. CDR3 amino acids: CASEGHRDRNSPLHF. In DNA, the CDR3 is TGTGCCAGCGAAGGTCACCGGGACAGAAATTCACCCCTCCACTTT.

The chain uses TRBV19 and TRBJ2-3; 9 bases map to TRBD2. Per germline, CDR1 LNHDA and CDR2 SQIVND (reference sequence). Trimming at V came to 5 bases and at J to 2 bases, leaving 5 bases not matched to a gene. The CDR3 consists of 15 residues. The CDR3 sequence is CASSRLADLTDTQYF. CDR3 in DNA: TGTGCCAGTAGTCGACTAGCGGACCTCACAGATACGCAGTATTTT.

The chain couples TRBV5-4 to TRBJ2-1; D perhaps matches TRBD1 (6 bases). The ends were cut back, 4 bases at V and 0 bases at J, with 11 bases in the middle. CDR3 length: 15 residues. From germline, CDR1 is SGHNT and CDR2 YYREEE (reference sequence). The CDR3 DNA reads TGTGCCAGCAGCCAGGGACAAACCTCCTACAATGAGCAGTTCTTC. This gives the protein CASSQGQTSYNEQFF.

The genes are TRBV6-5 and TRBJ2-7; the D is unclear. Trimming took 0 bases from V and 5 from J, leaving 14 bases between them. The CDR3 runs to 15 residues. Germline V gene lookup returns CDR1 MNHEY and CDR2 SVGAGI. CDR3 sequence: CASSYSVVRVDEQYF. Here the CDR3 DNA reads TGTGCCAGCAGTTACTCGGTAGTTCGGGTTGACGAGCAGTACTTC.

The chain recombines TRBV5-5 with TRBJ2-5, with D possibly being TRBD2 (6 bases). V was cut by 3 bases and J by 5 bases, with 17 bases left in between. CDR3 length equals 15 residues. Germline CDR1 is SGHKS and CDR2 is YYEKEE (reference sequence). DNA of the CDR3: TGTGCCAGCAGCTCCCCGGGACGGGGGAGGGAGACCCAGTACTTC. Translation gives CASSSPGRGRETQYF. Together with reference TRBV5-5 and TRBJ2-5, the CDR3 gives the full variable domain: DAGVTQSPTHLIKTRGQQVTLRCSPISGHKSVSWYQQVLGQGPQFIFQYYEKEERGRGNFPDRFSARQFPNYSSELNVNALLLGDSALYLCASSSPGRGRETQYFGPGTRLLVL.

The rearrangement links TRBV6-5 to TRBJ2-2, with 9 bases fitting TRBD1. The germline V gene has CDR1 MNHEY and CDR2 SVGAGI. Germline trimming cut 4 bases from V and 6 bases from J; bases unmatched to any gene: 6. This CDR3 has 15 residues. Here the CDR3 DNA reads TGTGCCAGCAGTTGGGGGGACAGGGTGGCCGGGGAGCTGTTTTTT. This sequence encodes CASSWGDRVAGELFF.

Here the CDR3 DNA reads TGTGCCAGCAGTTATACAAAGAACACCGGGGAGCTGTTTTTT. Residues: CASSYTKNTGELFF. The J gene is TRBJ2-2, the V gene TRBV6-6; no firm D call. Between the trimmed V and J ends, which lost 3 bases and 1 base, there was a span of 6 bases. CDR1 is MNHNY and CDR2 is SVGAGI in the germline V gene (reference sequence). CDR3 size: 14 residues.

This clone appeared a few times. The chain joins TRBV18 to TRBJ2-7, with D possibly TRBD2 on 5 matching bases. The CDR3 sequence is 14 residues long. Germline CDR1 KGHSH, CDR2 LQKENI. The germline V and J ends were trimmed by 3 bases and 3 bases, with 12 bases remaining between them. CDR3 region: CASSPAPGDYEQYF. DNA for the CDR3: TGTGCCAGCTCACCGGCACCCGGGGACTACGAGCAGTACTTC.

The rearrangement uses TRBV27 and TRBJ1-5; D is perhaps TRBD1 (6 bases). V lost 0 bases and J lost 0, with 24 bases in between. Germline values: CDR1 MNHEY, CDR2 SMNVEV (reference sequence). The CDR3 runs to 21 residues. CDR3 loop: CASSLSAGDTQSGYSNQPQHF. The CDR3, as DNA: TGTGCCAGCAGTTTATCAGCGGGGGACACCCAGTCTGGATATAGCAATCAGCCCCAGCATTTT.

For the CDR3, the DNA is TGTGCCAGCAGCTTGACAGGCGGGGATGAGCAGTTCTTC. Translated: CASSLTGGDEQFF. This chain connects TRBV5-4 to TRBJ2-1, with D maybe TRBD2 (6 bases). The CDR3 has 13 amino acids. Germline V gene sequence: CDR1 SGHNT, CDR2 YYREEE (reference sequence). V was shortened by 1 base and J by 8 bases, with 10 bases between the two germline ends.

The chain employs TRBV19 and TRBJ2-7, with 8 positions matching TRBD1. Germline assignment: CDR1 LNHDA and CDR2 SQIVND (reference sequence). With V trimmed by 6 bases and J by 2 bases, 9 bases remained unmatched. The CDR3 length is 15 residues. CDR3 DNA: TGTGCCAGTAGCCGCGGACAGGGAAAACCCTACGAGCAGTACTTC. This sequence encodes CASSRGQGKPYEQYF.